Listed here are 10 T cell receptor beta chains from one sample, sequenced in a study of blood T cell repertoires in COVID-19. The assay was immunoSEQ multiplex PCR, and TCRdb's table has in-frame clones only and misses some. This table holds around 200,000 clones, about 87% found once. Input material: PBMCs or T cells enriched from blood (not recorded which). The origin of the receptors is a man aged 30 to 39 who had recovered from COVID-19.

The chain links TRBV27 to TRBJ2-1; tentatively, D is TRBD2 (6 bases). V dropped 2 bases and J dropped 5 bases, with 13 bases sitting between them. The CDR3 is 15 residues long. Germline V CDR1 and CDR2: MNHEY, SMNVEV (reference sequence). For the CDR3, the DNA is TGTGCCAGCAGTTTAGCGGGGAATAGGGACAATGAGCAGTTCTTC. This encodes CASSLAGNRDNEQFF.

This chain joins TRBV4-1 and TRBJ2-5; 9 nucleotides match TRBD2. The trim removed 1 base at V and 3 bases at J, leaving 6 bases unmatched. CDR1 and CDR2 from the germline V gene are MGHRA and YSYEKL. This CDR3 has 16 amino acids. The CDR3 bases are TGCGCCAGCAGCCAAGTGCGGGCTAGCGGGGAAGAGACCCAGTACTTC. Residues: CASSQVRASGEETQYF.

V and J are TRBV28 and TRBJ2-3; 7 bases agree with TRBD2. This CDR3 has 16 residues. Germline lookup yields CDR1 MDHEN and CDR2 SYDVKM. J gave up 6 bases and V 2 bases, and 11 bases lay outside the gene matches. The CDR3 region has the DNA TGTGCCAGCAGTTTAGGGGGGGGTCGATTGGCGGATACGCAGTATTTT. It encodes CASSLGGGRLADTQYF.

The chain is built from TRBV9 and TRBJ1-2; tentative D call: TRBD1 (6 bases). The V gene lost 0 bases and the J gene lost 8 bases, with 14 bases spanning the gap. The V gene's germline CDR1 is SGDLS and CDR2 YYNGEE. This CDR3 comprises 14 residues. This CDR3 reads CASSVGSDRRGYTF. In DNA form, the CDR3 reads TGTGCCAGCAGCGTAGGTTCCGACAGGCGAGGCTACACCTTC.

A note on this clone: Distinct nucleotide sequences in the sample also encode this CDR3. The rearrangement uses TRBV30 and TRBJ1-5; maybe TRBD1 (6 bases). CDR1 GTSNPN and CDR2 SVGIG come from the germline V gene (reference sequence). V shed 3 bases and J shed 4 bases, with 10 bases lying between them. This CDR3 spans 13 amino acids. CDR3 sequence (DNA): TGTGCCTGGAGGGGGCAGGGGAATCAGCCCCAGCATTTT. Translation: CAWRGQGNQPQHF.

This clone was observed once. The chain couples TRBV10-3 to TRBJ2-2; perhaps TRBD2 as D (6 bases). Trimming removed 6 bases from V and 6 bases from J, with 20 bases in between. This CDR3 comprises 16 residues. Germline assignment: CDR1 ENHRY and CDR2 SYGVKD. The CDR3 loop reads CAIRESVGGWAGELFF. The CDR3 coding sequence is TGTGCCATCAGGGAGAGTGTCGGGGGATGGGCCGGGGAGCTGTTTTTT.

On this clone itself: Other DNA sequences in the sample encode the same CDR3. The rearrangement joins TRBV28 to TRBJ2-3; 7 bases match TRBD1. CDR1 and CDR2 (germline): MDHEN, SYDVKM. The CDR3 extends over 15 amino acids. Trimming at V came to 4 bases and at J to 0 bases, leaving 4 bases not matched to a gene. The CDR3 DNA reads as TGTGCCAGCAGTTCGGGGACAGCCAGCACAGATACGCAGTATTTT. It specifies CASSSGTASTDTQYF.

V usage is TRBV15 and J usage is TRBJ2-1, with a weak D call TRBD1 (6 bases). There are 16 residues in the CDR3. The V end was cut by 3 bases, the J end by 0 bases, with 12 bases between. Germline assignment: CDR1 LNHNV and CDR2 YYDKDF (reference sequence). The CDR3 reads CATSSIGTSSYNEQFF. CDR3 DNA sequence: TGTGCCACCAGCAGTATCGGGACAAGCTCCTACAATGAGCAGTTCTTC. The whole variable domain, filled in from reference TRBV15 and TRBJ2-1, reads DAMVIQNPRYQVTQFGKPVTLSCSQTLNHNVMYWYQQKSSQAPKLLFHYYDKDFNNEADTPDNFQSRRPNTSFCFLDIRSPGLGDTAMYLCATSSIGTSSYNEQFFGPGTRLTVL.

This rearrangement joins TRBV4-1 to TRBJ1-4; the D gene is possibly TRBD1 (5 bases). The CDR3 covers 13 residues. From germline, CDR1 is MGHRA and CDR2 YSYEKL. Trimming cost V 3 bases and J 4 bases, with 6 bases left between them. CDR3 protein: CASSHTGNEKLFF. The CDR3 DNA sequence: TGCGCCAGCAGCCATACAGGTAATGAAAAACTGTTTTTT.

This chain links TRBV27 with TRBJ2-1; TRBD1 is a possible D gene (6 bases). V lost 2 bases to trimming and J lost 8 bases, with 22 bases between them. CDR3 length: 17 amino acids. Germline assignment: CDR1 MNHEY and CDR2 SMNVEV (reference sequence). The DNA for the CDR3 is TGTGCCAGCAGTTTAACGCTAGGACAGAAGGTCAGCGATGAGCAGTTCTTC. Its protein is CASSLTLGQKVSDEQFF.